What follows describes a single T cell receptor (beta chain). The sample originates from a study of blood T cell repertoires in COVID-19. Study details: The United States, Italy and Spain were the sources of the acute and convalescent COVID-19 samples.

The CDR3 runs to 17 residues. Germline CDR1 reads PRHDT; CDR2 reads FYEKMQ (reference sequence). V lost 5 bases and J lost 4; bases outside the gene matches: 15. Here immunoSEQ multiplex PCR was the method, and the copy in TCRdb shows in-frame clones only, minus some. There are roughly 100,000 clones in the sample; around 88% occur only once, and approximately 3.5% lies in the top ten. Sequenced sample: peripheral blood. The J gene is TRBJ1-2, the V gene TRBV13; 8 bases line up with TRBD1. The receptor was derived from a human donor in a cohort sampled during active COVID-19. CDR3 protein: CASSPQTGDLPGYGYTF. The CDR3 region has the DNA TGTGCCAGCAGCCCCCAGACAGGGGACCTGCCTGGCTATGGCTACACCTTC. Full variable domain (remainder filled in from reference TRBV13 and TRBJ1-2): AAGVIQSPRHLIKEKRETATLKCYPIPRHDTVYWYQQGPGQDPQFLISFYEKMQSDKGSIPDRFSAQQFSDYHSELNMSSLELGDSALYFCASSPQTGDLPGYGYTFGSGTRLTVV.